This TCR beta chain was captured in a study of metastatic and nonmetastatic thyroid tumors. Study context: Malignant and benign thyroid patients had repertoires compared in peripheral blood and tumor or nodule tissue.

Points on this clone: Its specificity is not known.

The ends lost 2 bases at V and 2 bases at J; junction bases unmatched: 18. From germline, CDR1 is PRHDT and CDR2 FYEKMQ (reference sequence). The CDR3 contains 19 residues. Study results and caveats: Reported TCR beta diversity, measured in blood and tumor, was significantly higher for malignant thyroid tumors than for benign nodules.

Thyroid surgery had not been preceded by any treatment in any patient. Per the original methods: CDR3 differences across clinicopathological groups were used to build a distant-metastasis classifier for papillary thyroid cancer. TCRdb re-clonotyped the PCR reads through MiXCR. These V and J calls derive from TCRdb rather than the authors' analysis. The sample holds about 38,000 clones, around 30% seen once. The V gene is TRBV13, the J gene TRBJ2-7, with 7 bases that match TRBD2. The sample consisted of blood. This receptor was obtained from a male donor with papillary thyroid cancer or a benign thyroid nodule (not recorded which). Some clones in this sample may be carry-over from other donors' samples. The CDR3 region has the DNA TGTGCCAGCAGCTTATGGGAGGGCTATCCCAGAAAGAGGGCCTACGAGCAGTACTTC. Translation: CASSLWEGYPRKRAYEQYF.